This T cell receptor (beta chain) is drawn from a study of T-cell reconstitution after alpha-beta-depleted transplantation in children. The study's findings and limits: Newly produced T cells mostly accounted for T-cell counts and diversity one year post-transplant.

Unique molecular identifiers were incorporated when the TCRbeta library was constructed. MiXCR was run by TCRdb on the PCR reads, yielding one entry per CDR3 protein. This repertoire shows approximately 400,000 distinct CDR3 sequences, around 15% found once; its top ten account for under 30%. Looked up from germline, CDR1 is KGHDR and CDR2 is SFDVKD. V lost 2 bases and J 3 bases, leaving 8 bases between the germline ends. The CDR3 runs 14 residues. In regard to this clonotype: Its antigen is unknown.

This sequence joins TRBV24-1 and TRBJ2-3; possibly TRBD1 for D (5 bases). The sample in question was PBMCs, mostly from graft donor cells, obtained 360 days after TCRalphabeta/CD19-depleted stem cell transplant. The origin of this receptor is a boy in the first two years of life who had a stem cell transplant for Wiskott-Aldrich syndrome, so the T cells may come from the graft donor. The DNA for the CDR3 is TGTGCCACCAGTGATTACTCAGGGACAGATACGCAGTATTTT. It codes for CATSDYSGTDTQYF.